The T cell receptor beta chain under discussion was sequenced for a study of Ad26.COV2.S vaccination and SARS-CoV-2 variants. Study in general: As a participant in COV1001, the donor was in the Ad26.COV2.S trial arm. Study-wide results and limits: Breadth measured for non-spike TCRs was similar across vaccine and placebo recipients. TCR breadth and depth estimates may have understated total T cell responses.

The germline V gene encodes CDR1 MNHEY and CDR2 SVGEGT. This CDR3 contains 14 residues. Unmatched junction bases numbered 3, after V lost 4 bases and J lost 4 bases. TCRdb's copy holds only in-frame clones and misses some; the assay was immunoSEQ multiplex PCR. This table has hundreds of thousands of clones, 85% to 90% appearing once. As regards this clone: What it recognizes is unknown.

Treatment: roughly 20 received Ad26.COV2.S at low or high dose, single or two shots; about 5 received placebo; per-sample allocation not given. Each sample was drawn 63 days after the first injection (of vaccine or placebo). It was Wuhan-strain SARS-CoV-2 spike that the Ad26 vaccine vector expressed. Source: peripheral blood, taken in a trial of Ad26.COV2.S vaccine versus placebo. The V gene is TRBV6-2 or TRBV6-3, the J gene TRBJ2-5; TRBD1 matches at 10 bases. This clonotype originated in a person between 18 and 60 years old who received the Ad26.COV2.S COVID-19 vaccine or a placebo. The CDR3 DNA is TGTGCCAGCAGTTTAGACAGGGGGCGAGAGACCCAGTACTTC. Protein product: CASSLDRGRETQYF.